Below, one T cell receptor beta chain is given with its context. This sample is part of a study of control samples from healthy donors and cancer patients. Per the germline V gene, CDR1 is SGHVS and CDR2 is FQNEAQ. Trimming removed 1 base from V and 7 bases from J; junction bases left unmatched: 10. This CDR3 contains 16 residues. The assay was immunoSEQ multiplex PCR, and TCRdb's table has in-frame clones only and misses some. The sample has some 100,000 clones, roughly 92% seen once. The rearrangement uses TRBV7-8 and TRBJ2-1; TRBD1 matches 7 bases. Source material: blood. The sequence derives from a human donor in good health. The donor label of this sample is uncertain. Here the CDR3 DNA reads TGTGCCAGCAGCTTAGTAGCCCCCACAGGGGTAAATGAGCAGTTCTTC. This translates into CASSLVAPTGVNEQFF.